This T cell receptor (beta chain) was sequenced for a study of cytomegalovirus exposure and HLA in healthy donors. About the research overall: Around 81% of 398 genotyped donors fell in the Caucasian-associated ancestry cluster.

Findings and caveats of the study: A previous analysis found most TCR beta V segments productive roughly 87% or roughly 30% of the time. Some 150 TCR beta chains were listed as cytomegalovirus-associated.

The study ran its PCR with 60 Vbeta and 13 Jbeta primers. Generated by immunoSEQ multiplex PCR, the TCRdb table keeps only in-frame clones and is missing some. Of about 100,000 clones listed, around 81% are singletons. This clone was seen a few times. Its target is unknown. Specimen: PBMCs. The clonotype comes from a woman between 70 and 85 years old in good health and CMV-seropositive.

The CDR3 here is CAWSSSYGYTF. Here the CDR3 DNA reads TGTGCCTGGAGTTCGAGTTATGGCTACACCTTC. V is TRBV30 and J is TRBJ1-2; D unresolved. CDR3 length equals 11 residues. Germline CDR1 is GTSNPN and CDR2 is SVGIG (reference sequence). The V gene lost 2 bases and the J gene lost 5 bases, with 6 bases spanning the gap.